The 17 T cell receptor beta chains reported below all come from one sample, sequenced in a study of cytomegalovirus exposure and HLA in healthy donors. Method: immunoSEQ multiplex PCR; TCRdb's copy keeps in-frame clones and lacks some. The sample shows about 84,000 clones, roughly 93% of them seen only once. The specimen sequenced was PBMCs. The receptors were sampled from a young man in good health and CMV-seronegative.

The chain links TRBV28 to TRBJ2-1; 7 bases fit TRBD2. This CDR3 contains 16 residues. J gave up 0 bases and V 3 bases, and 5 bases lay outside the gene matches. Germline CDR1 reads MDHEN; CDR2 reads SYDVKM. The CDR3 spells CASSFRRTSSYNEQFF. The CDR3 DNA sequence: TGTGCCAGCAGTTTCCGGCGGACTAGCTCCTACAATGAGCAGTTCTTC.

The V call is TRBV18, the J call TRBJ2-5, with 8 bases matching TRBD2. The germline CDR1 and CDR2 sequences are KGHSH and LQKENI. The J segment lost 3 bases and the V segment lost 3 bases, leaving 3 bases of the junction unmatched. The CDR3 has 14 residues. CDR3 residues: CASSPNSGEETQYF. The DNA for the CDR3 is TGTGCCAGCTCACCTAATAGCGGGGAAGAGACCCAGTACTTC.

V and J are TRBV7-9 and TRBJ2-6; D possibly corresponds to TRBD1 (6 bases). CDR1 and CDR2 (germline): SEHNR, FQNEAQ (reference sequence). Trimming took off 2 bases at V and 0 bases at J, with 17 bases between the two ends. The CDR3 has 19 amino acids. The CDR3 nucleotides are TGTGCCAGCAGCTTAAGGGGGTCAGGGTACATCTCTGGGGCCAACGTCCTGACTTTC. Protein: CASSLRGSGYISGANVLTF.

This clone was seen a single time. For the CDR3, the DNA is TGTGCCAGCAGTTACTTCGGGACTAGCGTCTTCGAGCAGTACTTC. The encoded protein is CASSYFGTSVFEQYF. The V call is TRBV6-5, the J call TRBJ2-7, with TRBD2 identical over 10 bases. CDR1 MNHEY and CDR2 SVGAGI come from the germline V gene. The ends lost 1 base at V and 6 bases at J; junction bases unmatched: 6. The CDR3 runs 15 residues.

The rearrangement uses TRBV6-6 and TRBJ2-7; 9 nucleotides agree with TRBD1. Trimming cost V 7 bases and J 2 bases; bases outside gene matches: 9. This CDR3 region has 15 residues. Germline values: CDR1 MNHNY, CDR2 SVGAGI (reference sequence). DNA of the CDR3: TGTGCCAGCACTGCCCGGGACAGGGCGACCTACGAGCAGTACTTC. This gives the protein CASTARDRATYEQYF.

This clone came up once. The V call is TRBV19, the J call TRBJ2-7; tentative D call: TRBD1 (6 bases). Trimming cost V 4 bases and J 7 bases, with 8 bases left between them. CDR1 LNHDA and CDR2 SQIVND come from the germline V gene (reference sequence). The CDR3 totals 11 residues. In DNA, the CDR3 is TGTGCCAGTAGTAACAGGGTTGAGCAGTACTTC. Protein product: CASSNRVEQYF.

The chain couples TRBV25-1 to TRBJ2-2; 7 bases are a match to TRBD1. Germline V lookup: CDR1 MGHDK, CDR2 SYGVNS. The CDR3 totals 15 residues. Unmatched junction bases numbered 3, after V lost 0 bases and J lost 5 bases. This CDR3 is CASSEYTGETGELFF. CDR3 coding DNA: TGTGCCAGCAGTGAATATACAGGGGAGACCGGGGAGCTGTTTTTT.

In regard to this clone: A read error may account for a junction end that differs from germline. The chain carries TRBV27 and TRBJ2-2, with D unresolved. The CDR3 has 13 amino acids. Germline loops: CDR1 MNHEY, CDR2 SMNVEV (reference sequence). The CDR3 sequence is CASSLPNIGELFF. The CDR3 nucleotides are TGTGCCAGCAGCTTACCCAACATCGGGGAGCTGTTTTTT.

The chain uses TRBV7-9 and TRBJ2-5, with D maybe TRBD2 (6 bases). Per germline, CDR1 SEHNR and CDR2 FQNEAQ (reference sequence). The CDR3 has 17 amino acids. Trimming pared 5 bases from V and 1 base from J, leaving 20 bases between. CDR3 DNA: TGTGCCAGCAGCAAGGGAGCGGGTTTCGCCGCCCAAGAGACCCAGTACTTC. It encodes CASSKGAGFAAQETQYF.

The rearrangement links TRBV10-3 to TRBJ2-4, with TRBD2 identical over 8 bases. The CDR3 spans 14 residues. Trimming took 2 bases from V and 7 from J; bases not matched to a gene: 4. Germline CDR1 is ENHRY and CDR2 is SYGVKD. The CDR3 bases are TGTGCCATCAGTGAGACGGGGACTAGGAACATTCAGTACTTC. This sequence encodes CAISETGTRNIQYF.

The rearrangement links TRBV28 to TRBJ2-7; 15 nucleotides agree with TRBD2. J was trimmed by 1 base and V by 2 bases; bases with no gene match: 3. Germline V gene data show CDR1 as MDHEN and CDR2 as SYDVKM. The CDR3 runs to 17 residues. The CDR3 DNA is TGTGCCAGCAGTTTACACGGGACTAGCGGGGGGTCCTACGAGCAGTACTTC. Its protein product is CASSLHGTSGGSYEQYF.

The chain uses TRBV2 and TRBJ1-6; D is undetermined. Trimming removed 1 base from V and 10 bases from J, with 11 bases in between. Germline values: CDR1 SNHLY, CDR2 FYNNEI. CDR3 length: 14 amino acids. The DNA of the CDR3 is TGTGCCAGCAGTGAAGGGGCAGTTGACTCACCCCTCCACTTT. It translates to CASSEGAVDSPLHF. Based on the CDR3 plus reference TRBV2 and TRBJ1-6, the full variable domain is EPEVTQTPSHQVTQMGQEVILRCVPISNHLYFYWYRQILGQKVEFLVSFYNNEISEKSEIFDDQFSVERPDGSNFTLKIRSTKLEDSAMYFCASSEGAVDSPLHFGNGTRLTVT.

The CDR3 reads CASSLSPGTGDNEQFF. The DNA for the CDR3 is TGTGCCAGCAGCTTAAGTCCGGGGACAGGGGACAATGAGCAGTTCTTC. The V gene is TRBV7-9, the J gene TRBJ2-1; 10 bases are a match to TRBD1. There are 16 residues in the CDR3. The trim removed 2 bases at V and 5 bases at J, leaving 6 bases unmatched. Germline CDR1 is SEHNR and CDR2 is FQNEAQ (reference sequence).

This chain joins TRBV2 and TRBJ1-6; 10 bases are shared with TRBD1. The CDR3 is made up of 20 amino acids. The germline gives CDR1 SNHLY, CDR2 FYNNEI. V trimming: 6 bases; J trimming: 2 bases; junction bases outside the gene matches: 16. The CDR3 here is CASRSYRDRGPGAYNSPLHF. The CDR3 nucleotides read TGTGCCAGCAGATCATACCGGGACAGGGGACCTGGGGCCTATAATTCACCCCTCCACTTT.

This chain links TRBV28 with TRBJ1-2; TRBD1 matches 7 bases. Trimming cost V 6 bases and J 5 bases; bases outside gene matches: 6. The CDR3 consists of 13 residues. Germline CDR1 MDHEN, CDR2 SYDVKM. The CDR3 coding sequence is TGTGCCAGCAGCGTAGGGGGCTTTTATGGCTACACCTTC. Its translation: CASSVGGFYGYTF.

The chain employs TRBV6-6 and TRBJ2-1; D may be TRBD2 (7 bases). V was pared by 6 bases and J by 7 bases, with 19 bases between. This CDR3 has 15 amino acids. Germline lookup yields CDR1 MNHNY and CDR2 SVGAGI (reference sequence). CDR3 nucleotides: TGTGCCAGCAGCCCTATAAAGGGGGGGTGGAATGAGCAGTTCTTC. It encodes CASSPIKGGWNEQFF.

V and J are TRBV10-3 and TRBJ1-6, with a weak D call TRBD1 (5 bases). In germline, CDR1 is ENHRY, CDR2 SYGVKD. The CDR3 spans 13 residues. The V gene lost 5 bases and the J gene lost 8 bases, with 10 bases spanning the gap. Here the CDR3 reads CAISTDRYSPLHF. For the CDR3, the DNA is TGTGCCATCAGTACTGACAGATATTCACCCCTCCACTTT.